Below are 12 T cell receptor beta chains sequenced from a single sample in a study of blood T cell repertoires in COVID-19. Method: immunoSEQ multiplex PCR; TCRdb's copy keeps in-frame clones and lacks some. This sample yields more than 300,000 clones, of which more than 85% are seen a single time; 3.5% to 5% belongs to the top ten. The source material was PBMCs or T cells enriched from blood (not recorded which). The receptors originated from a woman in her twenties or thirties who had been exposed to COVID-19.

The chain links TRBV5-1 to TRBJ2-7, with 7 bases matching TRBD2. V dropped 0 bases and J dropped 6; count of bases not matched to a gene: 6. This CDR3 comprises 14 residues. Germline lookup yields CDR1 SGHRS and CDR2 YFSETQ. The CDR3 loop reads CASSLERGRREQYF. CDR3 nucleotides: TGCGCCAGCAGCTTGGAGCGGGGTCGGCGCGAGCAGTACTTC.

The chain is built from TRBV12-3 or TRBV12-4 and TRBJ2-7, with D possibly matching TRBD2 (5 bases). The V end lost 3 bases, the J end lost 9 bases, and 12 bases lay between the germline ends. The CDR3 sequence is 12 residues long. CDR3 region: CASSFNREGQYF. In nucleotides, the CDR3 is TGTGCCAGCAGTTTTAACAGAGAGGGGCAGTACTTC.

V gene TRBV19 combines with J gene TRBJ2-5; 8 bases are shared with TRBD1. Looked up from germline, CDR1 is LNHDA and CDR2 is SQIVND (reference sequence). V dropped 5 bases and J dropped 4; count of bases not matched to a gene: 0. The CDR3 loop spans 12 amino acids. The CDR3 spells CASSDRGETQYF. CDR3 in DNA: TGTGCCAGTAGTGACAGGGGAGAGACCCAGTACTTC.

The CDR3 here is CASSAHRESYGYTF. In DNA form, the CDR3 reads TGTGCCAGCAGCGCCCACAGGGAGTCCTATGGCTACACCTTC. The chain links TRBV11-2 to TRBJ1-2, with D possibly being TRBD1 (6 bases). The CDR3 sequence is 14 residues long. V was shortened by 5 bases and J by 4 bases, with 14 bases between the two germline ends. Germline CDR1 and CDR2: SGHAT and FQNNGV.

The CDR3 DNA reads TGTGCCAGCAGTTCTCCAGGGTCAAATCTCTACGAGCAGTACTTC. The encoded protein is CASSSPGSNLYEQYF. The V and J genes are TRBV5-4 and TRBJ2-7; D possibly corresponds to TRBD1 (5 bases). The germline V gene has CDR1 SGHNT and CDR2 YYREEE (reference sequence). This CDR3 is built from 15 residues. V lost 5 bases, J lost 3 bases, and 18 bases lay in between.

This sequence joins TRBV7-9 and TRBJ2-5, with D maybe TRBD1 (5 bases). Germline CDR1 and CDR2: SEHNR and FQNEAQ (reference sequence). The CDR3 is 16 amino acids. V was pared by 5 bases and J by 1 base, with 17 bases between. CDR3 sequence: CASSGRGGRPQETQYF. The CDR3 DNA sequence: TGTGCCAGCAGCGGTAGGGGCGGACGGCCCCAAGAGACCCAGTACTTC. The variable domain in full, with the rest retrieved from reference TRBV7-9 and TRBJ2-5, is DTGVSQNPRHKITKRGQNVTFRCDPISEHNRLYWYRQTLGQGPEFLTYFQNEAQLEKSRLLSDRFSAERPKGSFSTLEIQRTEQGDSAMYLCASSGRGGRPQETQYFGPGTRLLVL.

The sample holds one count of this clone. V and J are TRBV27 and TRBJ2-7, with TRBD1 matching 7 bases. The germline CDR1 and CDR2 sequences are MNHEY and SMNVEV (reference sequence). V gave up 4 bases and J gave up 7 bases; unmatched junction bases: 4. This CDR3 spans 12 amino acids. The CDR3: CASSSTGWEQYF. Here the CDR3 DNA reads TGTGCCAGCAGTTCGACAGGGTGGGAGCAGTACTTC.

CDR3 nucleotides: TGTGCCAGCAGGCCACCGACGGACAATACCGGGGAGCTGTTTTTT. Translation: CASRPPTDNTGELFF. The chain uses TRBV6-5 and TRBJ2-2; maybe TRBD1 (5 bases). In germline, CDR1 is MNHEY, CDR2 SVGAGI. Trimming took 6 bases from V and 5 from J, leaving 16 bases between them. The CDR3 totals 15 residues.

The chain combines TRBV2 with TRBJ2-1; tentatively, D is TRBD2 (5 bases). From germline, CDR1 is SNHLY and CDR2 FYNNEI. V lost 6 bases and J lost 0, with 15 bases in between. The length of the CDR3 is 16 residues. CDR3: CASRDWADYSYNEQFF. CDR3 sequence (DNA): TGTGCCAGCAGGGACTGGGCAGACTACTCCTACAATGAGCAGTTCTTC. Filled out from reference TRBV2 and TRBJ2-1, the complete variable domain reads EPEVTQTPSHQVTQMGQEVILRCVPISNHLYFYWYRQILGQKVEFLVSFYNNEISEKSEIFDDQFSVERPDGSNFTLKIRSTKLEDSAMYFCASRDWADYSYNEQFFGPGTRLTVL.

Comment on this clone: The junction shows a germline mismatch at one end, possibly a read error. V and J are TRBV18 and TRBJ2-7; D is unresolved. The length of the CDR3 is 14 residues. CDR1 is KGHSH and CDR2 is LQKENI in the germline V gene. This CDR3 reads CASSAPGLSYEQYF. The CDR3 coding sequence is TGTGCCAGCTCAGCACCTGGGCTCTCCTACGAGCAGTACTTC.

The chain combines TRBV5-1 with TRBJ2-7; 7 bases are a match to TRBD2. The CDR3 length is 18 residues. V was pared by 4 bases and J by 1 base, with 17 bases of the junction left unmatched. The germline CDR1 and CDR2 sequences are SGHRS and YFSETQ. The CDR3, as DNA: TGCGCCAGCAGCGAGGAGGCATTTAGTGCGGGGGTGTCCTACGAGCAGTACTTC. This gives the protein CASSEEAFSAGVSYEQYF.

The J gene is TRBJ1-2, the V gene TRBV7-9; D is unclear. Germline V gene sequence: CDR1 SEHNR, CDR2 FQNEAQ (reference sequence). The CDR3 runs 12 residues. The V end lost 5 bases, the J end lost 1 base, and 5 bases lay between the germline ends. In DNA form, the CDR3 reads TGTGCCAGCAGCCTACTTAACTATGGCTACACCTTC. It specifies CASSLLNYGYTF.